This passage covers 24 T cell receptor beta chains from one sample sequenced in a study of CD8 T cells in ankylosing spondylitis. A single record per CDR3 protein comes from TCRdb applying MiXCR to the 5' RACE reads. The sample has about 92,000 distinct CDR3 sequences; 8.8% are singletons. Material for sequencing was blood, either unsorted or a sorted T cell fraction (not recorded which). The receptors derive from a male donor with ankylosing spondylitis or in good health (not recorded which).

A remark on this clonotype: A read error is possible here, since a much larger clone lies one base away. This chain uses TRBV7-9 with TRBJ1-1; D gene unclear. V was clipped by 4 bases and J by 4 bases, with 16 bases between them. CDR3 length: 15 amino acids. Per germline, CDR1 SEHNR and CDR2 FQNEAQ (reference sequence). CDR3 in amino acids: CASSSPSGCLTEAFF. CDR3 coding DNA: TGTGCCAGCAGCTCCCCGTCGGGGTGTCTCACTGAAGCTTTCTTT. The full variable domain, completed using reference TRBV7-9 and TRBJ1-1, is DTGVSQNPRHKITKRGQNVTFRCDPISEHNRLYWYRQTLGQGPEFLTYFQNEAQLEKSRLLSDRFSAERPKGSFSTLEIQRTEQGDSAMYLCASSSPSGCLTEAFFGQGTRLTVV.

This clonotype was counted many times. This is likely a read error, given that the CDR3 carries no conserved phenylalanine or tryptophan at its end. No DNA is shown, since the ends of the CDR3 on it are uncertain; the CDR3 is the one TCRdb lists. The chain recombines TRBV21-1 with TRBJ2-1; the table's D call, TRBD2, was not checked against the DNA. TRBV21-1 is a listed pseudogene. The CDR3 length is 12 residues, termini included. The CDR3: CASSTDSGTPSA.

This clonotype appeared a few times. V gene TRBV2 combines with J gene TRBJ2-1; 8 bases agree with TRBD2. With 1 base clipped from V and 8 bases from J, the junction kept 13 bases outside the gene matches. The CDR3 contains 17 residues. Germline CDR1 and CDR2: SNHLY and FYNNEI. Here the CDR3 DNA reads TGTGCCAGCAGTGAAGGAAGGATCGGGGGGGCTAACGATGAGCAGTTCTTC. This encodes CASSEGRIGGANDEQFF.

This clonotype has ten or more counts. This chain joins TRBV5-1 and TRBJ2-5, with 8 bases aligning to TRBD2. Looked up from germline, CDR1 is SGHRS and CDR2 is YFSETQ. With 0 bases clipped from V and 4 bases from J, the junction kept 8 bases outside the gene matches. This CDR3 comprises 16 residues. This chain's CDR3 is CASSLDGGVGGETQYF. For the CDR3, the DNA is TGCGCCAGCAGCTTGGACGGGGGGGTCGGAGGAGAGACCCAGTACTTC.

About this clonotype: This is likely a read error, given that the CDR3 carries no conserved phenylalanine or tryptophan at its end. It is unclear where the CDR3 begins or ends on the DNA, so no DNA is shown, and the CDR3 is as TCRdb lists it. This sequence joins TRBV12-5 and TRBJ2-2; the table's D call, TRBD2, has no DNA check behind it. The CDR3 length equals 21 residues, ends included. CDR1 and CDR2 from the germline V gene are LGHNT and FRNRAP. The CDR3 region is CASGLISWGTLRGAVLRGAAG.

In this sample, this clonotype turned up a few times. The chain recombines TRBV7-9 with TRBJ2-3, with a possible D match to TRBD2 (6 bases). V lost 6 bases and J lost 6, with 22 bases in between. The CDR3 has 16 amino acids. Germline V gene sequence: CDR1 SEHNR, CDR2 FQNEAQ (reference sequence). The CDR3 spells CASRSAKGLMHDTQYF. The CDR3 region has the DNA TGTGCCAGCAGATCTGCCAAGGGACTTATGCACGATACGCAGTATTTT.

This clonotype has ten or more counts. The CDR3: CASSYSRAGGLETQYF. As DNA, the CDR3 is TGTGCCAGCAGTTACTCGAGGGCGGGGGGTTTGGAGACCCAGTACTTC. This chain links TRBV6-5 with TRBJ2-5; 8 bases align to TRBD2. CDR3 length: 16 residues. CDR1 and CDR2 (germline): MNHEY, SVGAGI. V trimming: 0 bases; J trimming: 5 bases; junction bases outside the gene matches: 8.

The table lists this clonotype with many counts. The chain couples TRBV27 to TRBJ1-2, with D uncertain. The CDR3 runs 15 residues. V lost 5 bases, J lost 2 bases, and 15 bases lay in between. CDR1 and CDR2 (germline): MNHEY, SMNVEV (reference sequence). The CDR3 DNA follows: TGTGCCAGCAGTCCGTCCAAAACAATCAACTATGGCTACACCTTC. It yields the protein CASSPSKTINYGYTF.

This clonotype was counted ten times or more. V is TRBV2 and J is TRBJ1-6; tentative D call: TRBD1 (5 bases). Trimming shortened V by 3 bases and J by 10 bases, and 13 bases separated the two germline ends. This CDR3 is built from 14 residues. Germline CDR1 reads SNHLY; CDR2 reads FYNNEI. The CDR3 loop reads CASSEARETSPLHF. In DNA, the CDR3 is TGTGCCAGCAGTGAGGCCAGGGAAACGTCACCCCTCCACTTT.

This clonotype was counted many times. V is TRBV20-1 and J is TRBJ1-5; TRBD1 matches 8 bases. Germline V gene data show CDR1 as DFQATT and CDR2 as SNEGSKA (reference sequence). This CDR3 has 13 amino acids. V was clipped by 6 bases and J by 2 bases; unmatched bases: 3. CDR3 sequence reads: CSAQQGGNQPQHF. For the CDR3, the DNA is TGCAGTGCGCAACAGGGGGGCAATCAGCCCCAGCATTTT.

The V gene is TRBV5-1, the J gene TRBJ2-3; 15 nucleotides line up with TRBD2. This CDR3 is 17 amino acids long. The germline CDR1 and CDR2 sequences are SGHRS and YFSETQ. The junction had 5 bases not matched to a gene; V was cut back by 4 bases and J by 2 bases. The CDR3 here is CASSPGLAGGLTDTQYF. As DNA, the CDR3 is TGCGCCAGCAGCCCGGGACTAGCGGGGGGACTCACAGATACGCAGTATTTT.

At least ten counts were recorded for this clonotype. The V call is TRBV20-1, the J call TRBJ2-7; D not certain. Germline V gives CDR1 DFQATT, CDR2 SNEGSKA (reference sequence). This CDR3 has 14 residues. Trimming removed 6 bases from V and 0 bases from J, with 15 bases in between. DNA of the CDR3: TGCAGTGCACCCAGACCCTTAAGCTCCTACGAGCAGTACTTC. This encodes CSAPRPLSSYEQYF.

This clonotype has ten or more counts. The CDR3 sequence is CASSLSGGKGEAFF. In DNA, the CDR3 is TGTGCCAGCAGTTTATCCGGGGGTAAGGGTGAAGCTTTCTTT. The rearrangement links TRBV27 to TRBJ1-1; weak D call: TRBD1 (5 bases). This CDR3 region has 14 residues. Germline assignment: CDR1 MNHEY and CDR2 SMNVEV (reference sequence). The germline V and J ends were trimmed by 0 bases and 7 bases, with 12 bases remaining between them.

This clonotype was recorded many times. This CDR3 is CASGTGGAGINQPQHF. CDR3 DNA: TGTGCCAGCGGTACAGGGGGCGCGGGGATCAATCAGCCCCAGCATTTT. The chain links TRBV6-1 to TRBJ1-5, with 9 nucleotides matching TRBD1. The CDR3 has 16 amino acids. V trimming: 8 bases; J trimming: 3 bases; junction bases outside the gene matches: 11. Germline V gene lookup returns CDR1 MNHNS and CDR2 SASEGT.

Ten or more counts support this clonotype. This chain links TRBV6-5 with TRBJ1-4; perhaps TRBD1 as D (5 bases). CDR3 size: 14 residues. Trimming pared 0 bases from V and 8 bases from J, leaving 10 bases between. Germline-derived CDR1 and CDR2 are MNHEY and SVGAGI. In nucleotides, the CDR3 is TGTGCCAGCAGTTACTCCGGGGCAGAAGAAAAACTGTTTTTT. This sequence encodes CASSYSGAEEKLFF.

The gene calls are TRBV5-1 and TRBJ2-1, with 12 bases aligning to TRBD2. The ends lost 5 bases at V and 8 bases at J; junction bases unmatched: 8. The CDR3 has 15 amino acids. The germline gives CDR1 SGHRS, CDR2 YFSETQ. The CDR3 DNA follows: TGCGCCAGCAGAGCTAGCGGGGGGGCGGTTGATGAGCAGTTCTTC. Translated, it gives CASRASGGAVDEQFF.

This clonotype was recorded at least ten times. The chain employs TRBV12-2 and TRBJ2-2; no check of the table's D call, TRBD1, against the DNA was made. TRBV12-2 is shown as a pseudogene. This CDR3 contains 15 residues. The CDR3: CASRLDRANTGELFF. The CDR3, as DNA: TGTGCAAGTCGCTTGGACAGGGCGAACACCGGGGAGCTGTTTTTT.

This clonotype was recorded a few times. The chain combines TRBV7-3 with TRBJ2-3; D is unresolved. Trimming took off 4 bases at V and 6 bases at J, with 11 bases between the two ends. The CDR3 extends over 13 amino acids. Germline CDR1 and CDR2: SGHTA and FQGTGA. CDR3 sequence reads: CASSSTLADTQYF. In nucleotides, the CDR3 is TGTGCCAGCAGCTCGACTTTGGCGGATACGCAGTATTTT.

This clonotype was seen repeatedly, ten times or more. This chain's CDR3 is CASSLELRGFGYTF. The CDR3 DNA reads as TGTGCCAGCAGCTTAGAGCTTAGAGGGTTTGGCTACACCTTC. V and J are TRBV7-2 and TRBJ1-2, with D unresolved. The germline gives CDR1 SGHTA, CDR2 FQGNSA. There are 14 residues in the CDR3. V dropped 1 base and J dropped 7 bases, with 13 bases sitting between them.

The sample holds many counts of this clonotype. The chain links TRBV29-1 to TRBJ2-5, with a weak D call TRBD2 (6 bases). V gave up 4 bases and J gave up 5 bases, with 20 bases separating them. Germline V gives CDR1 SQVTM, CDR2 ANQGSEA. The CDR3 covers 15 residues. The CDR3 region has the DNA TGCAGCGTTGGGTCGGGAGCGGCTAGCACGGAGACCCAGTACTTC. Its translation: CSVGSGAASTETQYF.

This clonotype appeared many times. The chain recombines TRBV29-1 with TRBJ2-5, with D unclear. This CDR3 spans 14 amino acids. The germline V gene has CDR1 SQVTM and CDR2 ANQGSEA. The V end was cut by 3 bases, the J end by 1 base, with 12 bases between. CDR3 sequence (DNA): TGCAGCGTTGACCACACCGGTTCCCAAGAGACCCAGTACTTC. Amino acids: CSVDHTGSQETQYF. Based on the CDR3 plus reference TRBV29-1 and TRBJ2-5, the full variable domain is SAVISQKPSRDICQRGTSLTIQCQVDSQVTMMFWYRQQPGQSLTLIATANQGSEATYESGFVIDKFPISRPNLTFSTLTVSNMSPEDSSIYLCSVDHTGSQETQYFGPGTRLLVL.

This clonotype was counted at least ten times. V is TRBV7-8 and J is TRBJ2-7; unclear D gene. Trimming shortened V by 4 bases and J by 2 bases, and 12 bases separated the two germline ends. The germline CDR1 and CDR2 sequences are SGHVS and FQNEAQ. This CDR3 has 14 amino acids. The CDR3 sequence is CASSSLGIAYEQYF. In DNA, the CDR3 is TGTGCCAGCAGCTCCCTCGGCATCGCCTACGAGCAGTACTTC.

This chain joins TRBV7-9 and TRBJ2-1; perhaps D is TRBD1 or TRBD2 (5 bases each). V dropped 0 bases and J dropped 2 bases, with 8 bases sitting between them. Germline CDR1 is SEHNR and CDR2 is FQNEAQ (reference sequence). The CDR3 extends over 15 amino acids. The DNA for the CDR3 is TGTGCCAGCAGCTTAGCCGGGACGACCTACAATGAGCAGTTCTTC. This sequence encodes CASSLAGTTYNEQFF.

This clonotype was counted ten times or more. The rearrangement joins TRBV9 to TRBJ2-7; perhaps D is TRBD1 or TRBD2 (5 bases each). The CDR3 is 18 amino acids. Trimming stripped 4 bases from V and 0 bases from J, with 23 bases between. Germline CDR1 reads SGDLS; CDR2 reads YYNGEE. CDR3 sequence (DNA): TGTGCCAGCAGCCCTCTTTGGGGGTCGGACGGGACCTCCTACGAGCAGTACTTC. Amino acids: CASSPLWGSDGTSYEQYF.